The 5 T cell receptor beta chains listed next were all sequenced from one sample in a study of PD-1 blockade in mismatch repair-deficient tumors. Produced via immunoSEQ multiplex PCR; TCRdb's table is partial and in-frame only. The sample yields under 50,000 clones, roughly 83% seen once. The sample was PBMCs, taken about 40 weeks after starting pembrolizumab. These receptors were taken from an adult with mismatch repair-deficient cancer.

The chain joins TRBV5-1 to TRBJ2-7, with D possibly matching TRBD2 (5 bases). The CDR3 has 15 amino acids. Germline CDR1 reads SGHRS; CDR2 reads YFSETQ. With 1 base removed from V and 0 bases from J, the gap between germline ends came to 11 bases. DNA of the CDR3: TGCGCCAGCAGCTTGTGGACTGAGAGCTCCTACGAGCAGTACTTC. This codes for CASSLWTESSYEQYF. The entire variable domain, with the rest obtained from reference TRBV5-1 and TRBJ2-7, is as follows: KAGVTQTPRYLIKTRGQQVTLSCSPISGHRSVSWYQQTPGQGLQFLFEYFSETQRNKGNFPGRFSGRQFSNSRSEMNVSTLELGDSALYLCASSLWTESSYEQYFGPGTRLTVT.

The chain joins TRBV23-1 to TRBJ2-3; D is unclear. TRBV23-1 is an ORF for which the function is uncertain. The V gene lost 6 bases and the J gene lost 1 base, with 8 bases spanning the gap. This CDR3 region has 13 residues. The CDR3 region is CASSRWGTDTQYF. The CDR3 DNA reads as TGCGCCAGCAGCAGGTGGGGCACAGATACGCAGTATTTT.

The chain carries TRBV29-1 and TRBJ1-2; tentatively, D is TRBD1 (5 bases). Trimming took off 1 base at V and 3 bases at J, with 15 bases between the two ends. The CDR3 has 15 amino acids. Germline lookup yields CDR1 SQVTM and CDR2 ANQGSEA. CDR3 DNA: TGCAGCGTTGAAGGCGTTAGGGGCGCTGACTATGGCTACACCTTC. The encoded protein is CSVEGVRGADYGYTF.

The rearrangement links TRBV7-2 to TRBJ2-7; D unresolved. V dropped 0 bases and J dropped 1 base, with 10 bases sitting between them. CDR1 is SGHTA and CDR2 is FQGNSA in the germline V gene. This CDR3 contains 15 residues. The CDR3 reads CASSLAFDISYEQYF. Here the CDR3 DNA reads TGTGCCAGCAGCTTAGCGTTTGACATTTCCTACGAGCAGTACTTC. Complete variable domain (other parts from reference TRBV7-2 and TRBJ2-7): GAGVSQSPSNKVTEKGKDVELRCDPISGHTALYWYRQSLGQGLEFLIYFQGNSAPDKSGLPSDRFSAERTGGSVSTLTIQRTQQEDSAVYLCASSLAFDISYEQYFGPGTRLTVT.

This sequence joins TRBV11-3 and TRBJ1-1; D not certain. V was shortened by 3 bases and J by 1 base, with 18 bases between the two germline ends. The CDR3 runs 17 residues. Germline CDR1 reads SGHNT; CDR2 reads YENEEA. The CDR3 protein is CASSLALGLSRNTEAFF. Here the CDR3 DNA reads TGTGCCAGCAGCTTGGCCCTCGGACTTTCGCGGAACACTGAAGCTTTCTTT.